The rows below give T cell receptor beta chains drawn from one sample of a study of cytomegalovirus exposure and HLA in healthy donors. Assay: immunoSEQ multiplex PCR; the TCRdb copy retains only in-frame clones and omits some. The data hold 110,000 or so clones, with roughly 70% observed a single time. The sequenced sample was PBMCs. The source of these receptors is a woman aged 45-60 years in good health and CMV-seropositive. The conserved cysteine and the conserved F or W are not part of the CDR3 here. The order of the fields is V gene, J gene, CDR3 length, CDR3 protein.

TRBV10-3	TRBJ1-2	13	AISEPGGENYGYT
TRBV15	TRBJ1-4	14	ATSRDLAGEDEKLF
TRBV4-3	TRBJ2-1	11	ASSRARGDEQF
TRBV30	TRBJ1-3	10	AWAGVGNTIY
TRBV11-1	TRBJ1-1	12	ASSFSTQGTEAF
TRBV30	TRBJ2-1	14	AWSPLGQGGWGEQF
TRBV27	TRBJ1-1	12	ASSFNRQNTEAF
TRBV5-1	TRBJ2-5	14	ASSLVPTAAGETQY
TRBV6-1	TRBJ1-2	14	ASSEAGSWGRGGYT
TRBV11-3	TRBJ2-5	13	ASSLEGQGQETQY
TRBV18	TRBJ2-3	14	ASSPIAGTVTDTQY
TRBV7-2	TRBJ1-2	13	ASSLEVTTLDGYT
TRBV4-3	TRBJ2-6	14	ASSQDHSSGANVLT
TRBV10-3	TRBJ2-5	11	AISSSGQETQY
TRBV28	TRBJ2-5	11	ASWGTAGETQY
TRBV29-1	TRBJ2-3	16	SVEGLLAGVDPTDTQY
TRBV4-2	TRBJ2-3	16	ASSLGPLAGDDTDTQY
TRBV7-7	TRBJ2-2	13	ASSSTGPNTGELF
TRBV6-1	TRBJ2-7	15	ASSDPPDRQNSYEQY
TRBV19	TRBJ1-1	12	ASTGDRASREAF
TRBV9	TRBJ2-3	15	ASSDPAGGPLTDTQY
TRBV9	TRBJ2-5	12	ASSAGTKRETQY
TRBV7-9	TRBJ1-1	12	ASSPSGVNTEAF
TRBV28	TRBJ1-5	13	ASSLKSGTGQPQH
TRBV28	TRBJ2-1	15	ATLDWGAAQTNNEQF
TRBV6-6	TRBJ1-5	11	ASQRSPNQPQH
TRBV5-1	TRBJ2-3	14	ASSPIAGGQVDTQY
TRBV5-5	TRBJ2-7	13	ASSLMGQGAGEQY
TRBV6-6	TRBJ1-2	11	ASSYPGQTGYT
TRBV4-3	TRBJ1-1	14	ASSQEVHRGDTEAF
TRBV7-2	TRBJ2-3	12	ASSLGQHTDTQY
TRBV7-2	TRBJ1-2	13	ASSLGQGAGYGYT
TRBV4-2	TRBJ1-6	14	ASSQVHGQSNSPLH
TRBV7-9	TRBJ1-2	10	ASSSREDGYT
TRBV15	TRBJ2-3	13	ATSRGGDYSDTQY
TRBV7-9	TRBJ1-1	13	ASSRVSGVVSEAF
TRBV7-2	TRBJ1-2	14	ASSSGTPRTFYGYT
TRBV5-4	TRBJ2-3	13	ASWGGNLGADTQY
TRBV5-1	TRBJ2-7	12	ASSLPRAGGEQY
TRBV28	TRBJ2-7	11	ASHPGVPYEQY
TRBV10-3	TRBJ2-5	12	AISAGRGQETQY
TRBV29-1	TRBJ1-5	11	SVQQGAVEPQH
TRBV4-3	TRBJ1-1	10	ASSSRGSEAF
TRBV28	TRBJ1-1	11	ASSLVQNTEAF
TRBV30	TRBJ2-6	12	AWSSGSGANVLT
TRBV6-1	TRBJ2-3	9	ASRATDTQY
TRBV14	TRBJ1-1	12	ASSQEPGNTEAF
TRBV19	TRBJ2-7	11	ASVSGTDILQY
TRBV28	TRBJ2-1	10	ASREGLGEQF
TRBV7-3	TRBJ1-2	13	ASSPTPGQQSGYT
TRBV7-9	TRBJ2-7	11	ASSFGTAYEQY
TRBV10-3	TRBJ2-1	12	AISEDRGIDEQF
TRBV5-1	TRBJ1-1	13	ASSSLGAPNTEAF